This T cell receptor (beta chain) is drawn from a study of blood T cells in healthy people across ages. Regarding the study as a whole: In the absence of known donor CMV status, changes in expanded clonotypes were possibly confounded. Unsorted PBMCs prevented conclusive naive versus antigen-experienced comparison.

Germline assignment: CDR1 ENHRY and CDR2 SYGVKD. V lost 6 bases to trimming and J lost 8 bases; unmatched junction nucleotides: 3. This CDR3 has 13 amino acids. In the case of this clonotype: What it recognizes is unknown.

Next came a second PCR, run for about 6 to 12 cycles, which used a sample-barcoded 5' primer along with a J-beta primer mix. Through a template-switch adaptor with 12 random nucleotides, each cDNA molecule received a tag. TCRdb re-called the 5' RACE reads with MiXCR, one entry per CDR3 protein. The table lists about 1.1 million distinct CDR3 sequences, under 40% of them singletons. The J gene is TRBJ1-4, the V gene TRBV10-3; the match to TRBD1 covers 10 bases. Source material: blood. The clonotype comes from a man aged 18-30 years in good health. CDR3 sequence reads: CAISGTGDEKLFF. For the CDR3, the DNA is TGTGCCATCAGCGGGACAGGGGACGAAAAACTGTTTTTT.